The 28 T cell receptor beta chains presented below share a single source sample, sequenced in a study of blood T cells in healthy people across ages. The second PCR ran roughly 7 to 12 cycles with a sample-barcoded 5' primer and J-beta primers. TCRdb itself ran the 5' RACE reads through MiXCR, one entry per CDR3 protein. The data hold about 930,000 distinct CDR3 sequences, with roughly 28% observed a single time. This same sample was also part of a study on T cells of mothers and their children.

Material for sequencing was blood. The receptors here all came from a woman aged 40 to 50 in good health.

Details on this clonotype: Possible read error: a much larger clone is one base away. The genes are TRBV6-5 and TRBJ2-1, with D perhaps given as TRBD1 or TRBD2 (5 bases each). The J call may be faulty, since TRBJ2-7 better matches the DNA end. Germline V gene lookup returns CDR1 MNHEY and CDR2 SVGAGI. The CDR3 contains 14 residues. The CDR3 DNA is TGTGCCAGCACCTACGGGGCAGGGAACAATGAGCAGTACTTC. Translating it yields CASTYGAGNNEQYF.

The CDR3 coding sequence is TGCAGCGTTGAAGTCCCCAGCTCCTACGAGCAGTACTTC. It is translated as CSVEVPSSYEQYF. The chain uses TRBV29-1 and TRBJ2-7; the D is unclear. This CDR3 spans 13 amino acids. Germline V gives CDR1 SQVTM, CDR2 ANQGSEA. V shed 1 base and J shed 0 bases, with 7 bases lying between them.

This clonotype was counted between two and nine times. This chain uses TRBV28 with TRBJ1-5, with D possibly matching TRBD1 (6 bases). Trimming shortened V by 10 bases and J by 3 bases, and 13 bases separated the two germline ends. The CDR3 loop spans 13 amino acids. Per germline, CDR1 MDHEN and CDR2 SYDVKM. The CDR3 is CATRGQNNQPQHF. Here the CDR3 DNA reads TGTGCCACTCGGGGGCAGAACAATCAGCCCCAGCATTTT. Complete variable domain (other parts from reference TRBV28 and TRBJ1-5): DVKVTQSSRYLVKRTGEKVFLECVQDMDHENMFWYRQDPGLGLRLIYFSYDVKMKEKGDIPEGYSVSREKKERFSLILESASTNQTSMYLCATRGQNNQPQHFGDGTRLSIL.

The table lists this clonotype with a few counts. The chain recombines TRBV28 with TRBJ2-3; D is tentatively TRBD1 or TRBD2 (5 bases each). V lost 5 bases and J 0 bases, leaving 12 bases between the germline ends. The CDR3 is 15 amino acids. In germline, CDR1 is MDHEN, CDR2 SYDVKM. This chain's CDR3 is CASSPQGRSTDTQYF. For the CDR3, the DNA is TGTGCCAGCAGTCCCCAGGGACGGAGCACAGATACGCAGTATTTT.

This clonotype showed up many times. The chain couples TRBV29-1 to TRBJ2-7, with a possible D match to TRBD1 (6 bases). Germline assignment: CDR1 SQVTM and CDR2 ANQGSEA. The CDR3 runs 12 residues. The germline V and J ends were trimmed by 4 bases and 7 bases, with 14 bases remaining between them. CDR3: CSVVTGSGEQYF. CDR3 in DNA: TGCAGCGTTGTAACAGGGTCGGGGGAGCAGTACTTC.

This clonotype was observed a few times. This chain uses TRBV9 with TRBJ1-2, with 12 bases identical to TRBD1. With 4 bases clipped from V and 7 bases from J, the junction kept 8 bases outside the gene matches. There are 15 residues in the CDR3. CDR1 is SGDLS and CDR2 is YYNGEE in the germline V gene. Here the CDR3 DNA reads TGTGCCAGCAGCTTGGGACAGGGGGCATATGGTGGCTACACCTTC. Protein product: CASSLGQGAYGGYTF.

This clonotype was observed at least ten times. V is TRBV5-6 and J is TRBJ1-2; D might be TRBD1 (6 bases). The germline CDR1 and CDR2 sequences are SGHDT and YYEEEE. The CDR3 totals 12 residues. V lost 4 bases and J lost 7, with 11 bases in between. DNA for the CDR3: TGTGCCAGCAGCCCAGGGGTTGGTGGCTACACCTTC. Translation: CASSPGVGGYTF.

Turning to this clonotype: The junction does not match germline at one end; this may be a read error. The chain combines TRBV7-7 with TRBJ2-7; no firm D call. This CDR3 has 15 residues. Germline V gene sequence: CDR1 SSHAT, CDR2 FNYEAQ (reference sequence). The CDR3 spells CASSYGPAAPYEQYF. In DNA, the CDR3 is TGTGCTAGCAGCTATGGACCCGCGGCTCCCTACGAGCAGTACTTC.

The chain recombines TRBV4-3 with TRBJ1-3, with 7 bases that match TRBD1. Germline CDR1 LGHNA, CDR2 YSLEER. J lost 2 bases, V lost 0 bases, and 7 bases had no gene match. This CDR3 has 17 amino acids. CDR3 protein: CASSQEGDRRPGNTIYF. The CDR3 DNA is TGCGCCAGCAGCCAAGAAGGGGACAGACGTCCTGGAAACACCATATATTTT.

V is TRBV3-1 and J is TRBJ1-2; TRBD1 is a possible D gene (5 bases). With 1 base removed from V and 7 bases from J, the gap between germline ends came to 16 bases. The length of the CDR3 is 15 residues. The germline V gene encodes CDR1 LGHDT and CDR2 YNNKEL (reference sequence). The CDR3 coding sequence is TGTGCCAGCAGCCAAGGTCTCGCAGGGCCTCGTGGCTACACCTTC. Translating gives CASSQGLAGPRGYTF.

As concerns this clonotype: A much larger clone sits a single nucleotide away, making a read error possible. The chain carries TRBV5-6 and TRBJ2-3, with unresolved D. V lost 4 bases and J lost 2, with 8 bases in between. Germline lookup yields CDR1 SGHDT and CDR2 YYEEEE. The CDR3 is 13 residues long. CDR3 sequence: CASSHDHTDTQYF. CDR3 in DNA: TGTGCCAGCAGCCACGACCACACAGATACGCAGTATTTT.

This clonotype was picked up a small number of times. The chain has TRBV2 and TRBJ2-1; 9 bases align to TRBD2. The CDR3 is 15 amino acids. The V segment lost 7 bases and the J segment 6 bases; nucleotides outside the gene matches: 10. In germline, CDR1 is SNHLY, CDR2 FYNNEI. CDR3 in DNA: TGTGCCAGCATCGCTCAGGGACTAGCAGGCAATGAGCAGTTCTTC. Amino acids: CASIAQGLAGNEQFF.

This clonotype was picked up many times. This chain connects TRBV10-3 to TRBJ2-7; unclear D gene. Germline CDR1 and CDR2: ENHRY and SYGVKD. V gave up 2 bases and J gave up 2 bases, with 13 bases separating them. The CDR3 contains 15 residues. The CDR3 region is CAISETAQQTYEQYF. As DNA, the CDR3 is TGTGCCATCAGTGAGACGGCCCAACAGACCTACGAGCAGTACTTC.

A note on this clonotype: At one boundary the junction diverges from the germline segment, which might be a read error. V usage is TRBV4-1 and J usage is TRBJ1-1, with 8 bases matching TRBD1. Germline CDR1 is MGHRA and CDR2 is YSYEKL. The CDR3 is 13 amino acids. CDR3 sequence: CAGSTGGNTEAFF. Written as DNA, the CDR3 is TGCGCCGGCAGCACAGGGGGGAACACTGAAGCTTTCTTT.

The chain has TRBV9 and TRBJ2-5; no clear D gene. Germline V gene data show CDR1 as SGDLS and CDR2 as YYNGEE. This CDR3 spans 15 amino acids. Trimming took 6 bases from V and 2 from J, leaving 17 bases between them. As DNA, the CDR3 is TGTGCCAGCAACAATTTGGAGAATACACAAGAGACCCAGTACTTC. It encodes CASNNLENTQETQYF.

About this clonotype itself: A much larger clone is a single base away; this may be a read error. The rearrangement joins TRBV7-9 to TRBJ1-2; D remains ambiguous. Per the germline V gene, CDR1 is SEHNR and CDR2 is FQNEAQ (reference sequence). The V gene lost 1 base and the J gene lost 4 bases, with 7 bases spanning the gap. The CDR3 totals 13 residues. CDR3 loop: CASSLGDVYGYTF. The CDR3 coding sequence is TGTGCCAGCAGCTTAGGGGATGTCTATGGCTACACCTTC. Supplemented by reference TRBV7-9 and TRBJ1-2, the full variable domain reads DTGVSQNPRHKITKRGQNVTFRCDPISEHNRLYWYRQTLGQGPEFLTYFQNEAQLEKSRLLSDRFSAERPKGSFSTLEIQRTEQGDSAMYLCASSLGDVYGYTFGSGTRLTVV.

This clonotype was detected only a few times. The chain uses TRBV7-9 and TRBJ2-7; no clear D gene. The CDR3 totals 15 residues. V was cut by 2 bases and J by 5 bases, with 16 bases left in between. Germline V lookup: CDR1 SEHNR, CDR2 FQNEAQ (reference sequence). CDR3 sequence (DNA): TGTGCCAGCAGCTTACCCGCGGACCCCAAGAACGAGCAGTACTTC. Its protein product is CASSLPADPKNEQYF.

This clonotype was counted many times. This sequence joins TRBV7-2 and TRBJ2-1; D might be TRBD2 (5 bases). V lost 7 bases to trimming and J lost 6 bases, with 10 bases between them. Looked up from germline, CDR1 is SGHTA and CDR2 is FQGNSA. The CDR3 sequence is 12 residues long. The CDR3 sequence: CASTSTPNEQFF. The CDR3 DNA is TGTGCCAGCACTAGCACTCCCAATGAGCAGTTCTTC.

This clonotype occurred a few times. The rearrangement joins TRBV29-1 to TRBJ2-1; D uncertain. Germline CDR1 SQVTM, CDR2 ANQGSEA. This CDR3 spans 11 amino acids. The V end was cut by 1 base, the J end by 10 bases, with 8 bases between. The CDR3 sequence is CSVEGSYEQFF. The DNA of the CDR3 is TGCAGCGTTGAAGGTTCCTACGAGCAGTTCTTC.

The gene calls are TRBV20-1 and TRBJ1-1; 10 positions match TRBD1. The CDR3 sequence is 15 residues long. The germline CDR1 and CDR2 sequences are DFQATT and SNEGSKA (reference sequence). The chain's CDR3 is CRSGTGQGPNTEAFF. In DNA form, the CDR3 reads TGCAGGTCCGGGACGGGACAGGGGCCGAACACTGAAGCTTTCTTT.

The sample holds many counts of this clonotype. This chain connects TRBV5-1 to TRBJ2-1; D might be TRBD1 or TRBD2, each matching 6 bases. The V gene lost 0 bases and the J gene lost 7 bases, with 17 bases spanning the gap. Germline V gene data show CDR1 as SGHRS and CDR2 as YFSETQ. The CDR3 extends over 16 amino acids. For the CDR3, the DNA is TGCGCCAGCAGCTTGGACTCTGGGGGGCCCGGAAATGAGCAGTTCTTC. Translating gives CASSLDSGGPGNEQFF.

The V and J genes are TRBV6-2 or TRBV6-3 and TRBJ1-5; the D is unclear. Germline CDR1 is MNHEY and CDR2 is SVGEGT. This CDR3 contains 15 residues. Trimming left V 5 bases short and J 0 bases short, with 11 bases between. The CDR3 loop is CASSPALTSNQPQHF. CDR3 sequence (DNA): TGTGCCAGCAGTCCTGCCCTCACTAGCAATCAGCCCCAGCATTTT.

In its sample, this clonotype was seen a few times. The chain employs TRBV25-1 and TRBJ1-1; TRBD1 matches 7 bases. Germline loops: CDR1 MGHDK, CDR2 SYGVNS. This CDR3 has 15 residues. V lost 3 bases to trimming and J lost 5 bases; unmatched junction nucleotides: 9. The CDR3 sequence: CASSDSRGGDTEAFF. The DNA for the CDR3 is TGTGCCAGCAGTGACTCCAGGGGGGGCGATACTGAAGCTTTCTTT.

The chain's CDR3 is CASSLAVPSFGNEQFF. The DNA for the CDR3 is TGTGCCAGCAGCTTAGCGGTACCTAGCTTTGGGAATGAGCAGTTCTTC. The chain uses TRBV7-2 and TRBJ2-1, with TRBD2 as a possible D gene (5 bases). Trimming removed 0 bases from V and 7 bases from J, with 16 bases in between. CDR3 length equals 16 residues. The germline V gene has CDR1 SGHTA and CDR2 FQGNSA.

As to this clonotype: A much larger clone is a single base away; this may be a read error. The DNA is left out, because the CDR3 cannot be placed on it with certainty; the CDR3 is given as TCRdb lists it. The chain recombines TRBV11-2 with TRBJ2-7; whether TRBD1, the table's D call, matches the DNA was not checked. Germline lookup yields CDR1 SGHAT and CDR2 FQNNGV. From its first to its last residue, the CDR3 has 14 amino acids. This CDR3 reads CASSLVGTGIGPYF.

This clonotype was observed a handful of times. A clone one base away is much larger, so this may be a read error. This chain connects TRBV7-6 to TRBJ2-4, with 9 nucleotides matching TRBD2. TRBJ2-7 matches the DNA end more closely, so the J call is doubtful. This CDR3 has 14 residues. CDR1 and CDR2 (germline): SGHVS, FNYEAQ. In nucleotides, the CDR3 is TGTGCCGGCAGCGGGGGACTAGCCGCCTACGAGCAGTACTTC. Translation gives CAGSGGLAAYEQYF.

V gene TRBV12-3 or TRBV12-4 combines with J gene TRBJ2-4; D perhaps matches TRBD2 (6 bases). V was shortened by 5 bases and J by 2 bases, with 22 bases between the two germline ends. The CDR3 length is 18 residues. The CDR3 spells CASSPPDYGTVTKNIQYF. CDR3 nucleotide sequence: TGTGCCAGCAGTCCCCCGGACTACGGGACTGTAACCAAAAACATTCAGTACTTC.

This clonotype was counted a few times. One end of the junction varies from germline; a read error may be responsible. The chain is built from TRBV7-9 and TRBJ1-2, with D unresolved. Germline lookup yields CDR1 SEHNR and CDR2 FQNEAQ (reference sequence). The length of the CDR3 is 14 residues. CDR3: CASNLDVRAHGYTF. CDR3 in DNA: TGTGCCAGCAACTTAGATGTACGCGCGCATGGCTACACCTTC.